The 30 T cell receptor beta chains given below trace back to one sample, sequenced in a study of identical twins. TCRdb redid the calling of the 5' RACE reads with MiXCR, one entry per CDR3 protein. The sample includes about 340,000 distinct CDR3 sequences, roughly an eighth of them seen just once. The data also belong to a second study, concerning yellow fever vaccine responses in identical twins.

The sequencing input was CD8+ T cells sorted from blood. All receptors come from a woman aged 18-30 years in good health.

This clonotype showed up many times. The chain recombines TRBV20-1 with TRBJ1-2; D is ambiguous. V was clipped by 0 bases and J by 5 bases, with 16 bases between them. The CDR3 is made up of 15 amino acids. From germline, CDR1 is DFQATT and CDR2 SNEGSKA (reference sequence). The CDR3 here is CSARDGGSYRYGYTF. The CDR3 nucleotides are TGCAGTGCTAGAGATGGAGGGTCCTATCGATATGGCTACACCTTC.

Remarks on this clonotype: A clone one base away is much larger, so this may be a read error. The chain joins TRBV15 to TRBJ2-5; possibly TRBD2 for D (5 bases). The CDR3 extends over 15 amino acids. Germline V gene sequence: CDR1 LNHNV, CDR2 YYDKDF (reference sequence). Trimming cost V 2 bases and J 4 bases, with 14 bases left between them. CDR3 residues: CATSRYHLEGETQYF. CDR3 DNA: TGTGCCACCAGCAGATATCATCTAGAGGGAGAGACCCAGTACTTC.

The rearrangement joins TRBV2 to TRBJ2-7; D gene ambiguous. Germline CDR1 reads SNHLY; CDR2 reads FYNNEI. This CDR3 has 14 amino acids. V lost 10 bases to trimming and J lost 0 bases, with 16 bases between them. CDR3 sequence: CATFDGRHSYEQYV. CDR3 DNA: TGTGCCACCTTCGACGGACGACACTCCTACGAGCAGTACGTC.

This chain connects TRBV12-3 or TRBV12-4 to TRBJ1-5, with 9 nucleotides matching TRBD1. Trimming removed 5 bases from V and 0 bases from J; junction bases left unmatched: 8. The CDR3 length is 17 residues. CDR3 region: CASSQAGQGYSNQPQHF. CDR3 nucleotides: TGTGCCAGCAGTCAGGCGGGACAGGGATATAGCAATCAGCCCCAGCATTTT.

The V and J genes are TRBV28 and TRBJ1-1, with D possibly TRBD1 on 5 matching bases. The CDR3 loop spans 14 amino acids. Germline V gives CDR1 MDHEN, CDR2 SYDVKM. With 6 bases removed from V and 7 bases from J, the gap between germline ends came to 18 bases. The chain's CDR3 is CASSPGGTGGEAFF. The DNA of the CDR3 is TGTGCCAGCAGCCCTGGGGGGACTGGTGGTGAAGCTTTCTTT.

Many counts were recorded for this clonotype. CDR3 amino acids: CASSRTGGVETQYF. CDR3 in DNA: TGTGCCAGCAGCCGAACAGGGGGGGTAGAGACCCAGTACTTC. The chain is built from TRBV14 and TRBJ2-5; weak D call: TRBD1 (8 bases). This CDR3 contains 14 residues. Trimming cost V 4 bases and J 4 bases, with 13 bases left between them. Germline CDR1 and CDR2: SGHDN and FVKESK.

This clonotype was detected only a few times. CDR3 sequence: CASSAPTSGANVLTF. CDR3 nucleotide sequence: TGCGCCAGCAGCGCCCCCACCTCTGGGGCCAACGTCCTGACTTTC. The genes are TRBV5-1 and TRBJ2-6; D remains unclear. The CDR3 is 15 amino acids. Trimming left V 4 bases short and J 0 bases short, with 8 bases between. Germline CDR1 SGHRS, CDR2 YFSETQ.

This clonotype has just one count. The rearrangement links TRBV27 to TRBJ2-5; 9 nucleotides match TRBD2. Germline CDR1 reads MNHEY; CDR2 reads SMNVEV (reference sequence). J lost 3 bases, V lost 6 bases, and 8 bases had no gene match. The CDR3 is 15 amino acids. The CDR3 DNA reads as TGTGCCAGCAGCCTCATTGGCGGGAGGGAAGAGACCCAGTACTTC. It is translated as CASSLIGGREETQYF.

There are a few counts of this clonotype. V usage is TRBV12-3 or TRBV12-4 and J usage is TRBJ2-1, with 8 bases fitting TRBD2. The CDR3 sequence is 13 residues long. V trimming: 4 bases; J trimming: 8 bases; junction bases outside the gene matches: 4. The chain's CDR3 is CASSSGTSYEQFF. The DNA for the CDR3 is TGTGCCAGCAGTTCCGGGACTAGTTATGAGCAGTTCTTC.

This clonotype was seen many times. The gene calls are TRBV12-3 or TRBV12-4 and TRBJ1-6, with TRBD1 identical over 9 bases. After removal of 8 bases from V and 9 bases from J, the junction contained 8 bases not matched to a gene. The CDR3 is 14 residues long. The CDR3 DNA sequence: TGTGCCAGCTCCTCTGGGACAGGGACTTCACCCCTCCACTTT. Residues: CASSSGTGTSPLHF.

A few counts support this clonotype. The CDR3 DNA is TGTGCCGCCTGGACAGGGTATGGCTACACCTTC. It is translated as CAAWTGYGYTF. The chain is built from TRBV3-1 and TRBJ1-2, with 8 bases identical to TRBD1. V trimming: 11 bases; J trimming: 5 bases; junction bases outside the gene matches: 4. There are 11 residues in the CDR3. Germline V lookup: CDR1 LGHDT, CDR2 YNNKEL (reference sequence).

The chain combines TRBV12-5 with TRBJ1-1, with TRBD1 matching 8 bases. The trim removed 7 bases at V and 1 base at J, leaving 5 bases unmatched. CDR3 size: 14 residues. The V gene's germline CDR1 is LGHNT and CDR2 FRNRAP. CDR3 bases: TGTGCTAGTGCCCAGGACAGGGAGAACACTGAAGCTTTCTTT. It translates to CASAQDRENTEAFF. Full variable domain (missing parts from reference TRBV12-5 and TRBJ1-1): DARVTQTPRHKVTEMGQEVTMRCQPILGHNTVFWYRQTMMQGLELLAYFRNRAPLDDSGMPKDRFSAEMPDATLATLKIQPSEPRDSAVYFCASAQDRENTEAFFGQGTRLTVV.

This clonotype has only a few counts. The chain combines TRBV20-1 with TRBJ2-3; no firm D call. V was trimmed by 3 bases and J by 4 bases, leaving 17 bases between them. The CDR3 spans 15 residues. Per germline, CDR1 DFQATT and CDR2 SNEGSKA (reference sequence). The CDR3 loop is CSASAKSLLPDTQYF. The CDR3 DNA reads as TGCAGTGCTAGTGCTAAAAGTCTCTTGCCAGATACGCAGTATTTT.

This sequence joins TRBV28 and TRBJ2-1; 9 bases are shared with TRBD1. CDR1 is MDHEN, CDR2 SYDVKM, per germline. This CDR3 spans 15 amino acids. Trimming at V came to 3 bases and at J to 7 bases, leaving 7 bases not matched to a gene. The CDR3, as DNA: TGTGCCAGCAGTTTCGACGGACAGGGGATGAATGAGCAGTTCTTC. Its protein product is CASSFDGQGMNEQFF.

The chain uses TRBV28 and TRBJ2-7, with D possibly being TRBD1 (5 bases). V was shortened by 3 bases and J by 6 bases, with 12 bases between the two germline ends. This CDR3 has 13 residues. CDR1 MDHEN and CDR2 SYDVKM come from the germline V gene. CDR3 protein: CASSFRGASEQYV. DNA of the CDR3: TGTGCCAGCAGTTTTAGGGGCGCATCCGAGCAGTACGTC.

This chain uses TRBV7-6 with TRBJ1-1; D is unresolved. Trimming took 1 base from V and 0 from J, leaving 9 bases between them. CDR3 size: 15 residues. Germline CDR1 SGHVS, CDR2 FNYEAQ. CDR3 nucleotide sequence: TGTGCCAGCAGCTTAGAGGCCTCGATGAACACTGAAGCTTTCTTT. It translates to CASSLEASMNTEAFF.

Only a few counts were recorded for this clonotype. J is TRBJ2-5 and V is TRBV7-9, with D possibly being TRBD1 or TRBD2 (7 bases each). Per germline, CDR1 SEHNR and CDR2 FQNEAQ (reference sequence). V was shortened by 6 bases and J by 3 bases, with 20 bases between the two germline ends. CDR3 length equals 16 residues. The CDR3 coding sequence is TGTGCCAGCAGTGAATTTCAGGGGGGGGCAGAAGAGACCCAGTACTTC. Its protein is CASSEFQGGAEETQYF.

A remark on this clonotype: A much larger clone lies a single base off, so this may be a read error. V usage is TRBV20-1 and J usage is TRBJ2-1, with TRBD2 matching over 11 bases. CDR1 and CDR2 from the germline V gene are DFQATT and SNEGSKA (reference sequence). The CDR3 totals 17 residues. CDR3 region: CCADPYELAGGYNEQFF. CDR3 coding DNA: TGCTGTGCCGATCCCTACGAATTAGCGGGAGGGTACAATGAGCAGTTCTTC.

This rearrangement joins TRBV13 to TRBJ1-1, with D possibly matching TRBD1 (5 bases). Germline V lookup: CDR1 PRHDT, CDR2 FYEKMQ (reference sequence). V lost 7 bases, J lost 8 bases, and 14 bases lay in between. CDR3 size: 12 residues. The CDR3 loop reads CASTDEGTEAFF. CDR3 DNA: TGTGCCAGCACCGACGAAGGGACGGAAGCTTTCTTT.

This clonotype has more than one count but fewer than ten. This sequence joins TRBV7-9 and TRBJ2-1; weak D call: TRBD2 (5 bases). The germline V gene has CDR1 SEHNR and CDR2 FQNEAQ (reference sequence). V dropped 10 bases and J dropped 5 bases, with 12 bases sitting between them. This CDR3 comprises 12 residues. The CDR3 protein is CATDTRDNEQFF. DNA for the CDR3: TGTGCCACCGATACTAGGGACAATGAGCAGTTCTTC.

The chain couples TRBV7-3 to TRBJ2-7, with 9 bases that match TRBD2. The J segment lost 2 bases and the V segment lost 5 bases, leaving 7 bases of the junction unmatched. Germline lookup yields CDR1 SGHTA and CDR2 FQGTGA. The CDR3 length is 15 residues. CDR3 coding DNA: TGTGCCAGCAGCCGTATAGCGGGAGTGGCCTACGAGCAGTACTTC. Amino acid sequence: CASSRIAGVAYEQYF.

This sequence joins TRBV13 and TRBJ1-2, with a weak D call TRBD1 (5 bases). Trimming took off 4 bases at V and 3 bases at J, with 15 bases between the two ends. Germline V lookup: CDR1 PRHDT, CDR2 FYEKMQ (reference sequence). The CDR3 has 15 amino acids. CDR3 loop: CASSSILGAYYGYTF. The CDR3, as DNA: TGTGCCAGCAGCTCTATCCTTGGGGCTTACTATGGCTACACCTTC.

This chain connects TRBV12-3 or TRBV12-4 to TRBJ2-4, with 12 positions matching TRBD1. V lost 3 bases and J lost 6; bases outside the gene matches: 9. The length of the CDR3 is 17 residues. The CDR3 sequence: CASSFSGTGGLGNIQYF. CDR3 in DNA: TGTGCCAGCAGTTTTTCAGGGACAGGGGGCCTCGGAAACATTCAGTACTTC.

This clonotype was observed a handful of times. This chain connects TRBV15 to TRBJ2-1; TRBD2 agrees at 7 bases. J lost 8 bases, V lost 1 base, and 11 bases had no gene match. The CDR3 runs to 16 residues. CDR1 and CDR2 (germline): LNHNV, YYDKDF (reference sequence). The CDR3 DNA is TGTGCCACCAGCAGAGCGGGTTGGCGGGGGTCGGATGAGCAGTTCTTC. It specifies CATSRAGWRGSDEQFF.

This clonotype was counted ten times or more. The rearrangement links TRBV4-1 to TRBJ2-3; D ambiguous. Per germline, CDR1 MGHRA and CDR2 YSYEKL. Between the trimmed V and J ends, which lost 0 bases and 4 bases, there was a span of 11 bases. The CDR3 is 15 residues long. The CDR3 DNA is TGCGCCAGCAGCCAAGAAGAGAGTACCCCAGATACGCAGTATTTT. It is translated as CASSQEESTPDTQYF.

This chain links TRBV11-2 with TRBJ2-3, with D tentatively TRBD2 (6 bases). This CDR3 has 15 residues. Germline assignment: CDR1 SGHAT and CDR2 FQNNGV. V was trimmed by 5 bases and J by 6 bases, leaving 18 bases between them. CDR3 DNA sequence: TGTGCCAGCAGCCCTATGGGGGGACGGGGTGATACGCAGTATTTT. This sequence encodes CASSPMGGRGDTQYF. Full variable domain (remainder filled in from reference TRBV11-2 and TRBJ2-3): EAGVAQSPRYKIIEKRQSVAFWCNPISGHATLYWYQQILGQGPKLLIQFQNNGVVDDSQLPKDRFSAERLKGVDSTLKIQPAKLEDSAVYLCASSPMGGRGDTQYFGPGTRLTVL.

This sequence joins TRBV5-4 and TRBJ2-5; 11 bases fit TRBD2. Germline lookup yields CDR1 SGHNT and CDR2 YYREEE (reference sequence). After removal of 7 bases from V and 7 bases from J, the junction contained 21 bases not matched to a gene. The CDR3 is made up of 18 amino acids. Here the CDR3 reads CASPNGLAGGPRPGTQYF. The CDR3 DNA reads TGTGCCAGCCCCAATGGGCTAGCGGGAGGCCCTCGTCCTGGGACCCAGTACTTC.

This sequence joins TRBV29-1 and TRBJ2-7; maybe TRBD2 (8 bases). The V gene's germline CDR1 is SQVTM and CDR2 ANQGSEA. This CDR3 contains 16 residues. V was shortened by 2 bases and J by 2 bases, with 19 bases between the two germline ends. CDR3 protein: CSVELRGTSKPYEQYF. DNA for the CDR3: TGCAGCGTTGAACTCAGGGGGACTAGTAAACCCTACGAGCAGTACTTC.

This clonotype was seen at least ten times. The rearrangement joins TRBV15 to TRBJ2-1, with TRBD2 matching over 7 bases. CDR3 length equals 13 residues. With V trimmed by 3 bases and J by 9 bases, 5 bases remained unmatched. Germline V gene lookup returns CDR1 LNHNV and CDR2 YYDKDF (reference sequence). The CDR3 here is CATSRRREVEQFF. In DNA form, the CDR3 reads TGTGCCACCAGCAGGAGACGGGAGGTTGAGCAGTTCTTC.

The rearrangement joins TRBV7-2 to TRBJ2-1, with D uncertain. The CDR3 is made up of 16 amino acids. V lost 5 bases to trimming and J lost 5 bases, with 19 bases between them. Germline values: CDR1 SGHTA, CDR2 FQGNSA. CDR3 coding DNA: TGTGCCAGCAGCAGTCCTATGGAGTCAGCCAACAATGAGCAGTTCTTC. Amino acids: CASSSPMESANNEQFF.